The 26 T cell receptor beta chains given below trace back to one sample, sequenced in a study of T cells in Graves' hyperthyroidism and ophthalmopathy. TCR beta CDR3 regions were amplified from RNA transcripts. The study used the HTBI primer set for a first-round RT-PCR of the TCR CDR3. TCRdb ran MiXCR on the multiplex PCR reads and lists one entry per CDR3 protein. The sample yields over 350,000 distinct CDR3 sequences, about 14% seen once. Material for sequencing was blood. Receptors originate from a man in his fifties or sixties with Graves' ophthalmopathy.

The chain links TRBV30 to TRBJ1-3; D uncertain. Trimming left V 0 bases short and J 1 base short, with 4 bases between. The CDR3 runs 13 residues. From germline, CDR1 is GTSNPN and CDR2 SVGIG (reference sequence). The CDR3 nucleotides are TGTGCCTGGAGTGTTAATTCTGGAAACACCATATATTTT. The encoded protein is CAWSVNSGNTIYF. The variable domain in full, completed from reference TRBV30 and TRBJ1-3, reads SQTIHQWPATLVQPVGSPLSLECTVEGTSNPNLYWYRQAAGRGLQLLFYSVGIGQISSEVPQNLSASRPQDRQFILSSKKLLLSDSGFYLCAWSVNSGNTIYFGEGSWLTVV.

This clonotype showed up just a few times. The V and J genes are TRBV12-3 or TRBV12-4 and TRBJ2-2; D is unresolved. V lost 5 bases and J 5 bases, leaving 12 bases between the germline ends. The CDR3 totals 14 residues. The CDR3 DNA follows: TGTGCCAGCAGTCCCCGACGGTCGACCGGGGAGCTGTTTTTT. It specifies CASSPRRSTGELFF.

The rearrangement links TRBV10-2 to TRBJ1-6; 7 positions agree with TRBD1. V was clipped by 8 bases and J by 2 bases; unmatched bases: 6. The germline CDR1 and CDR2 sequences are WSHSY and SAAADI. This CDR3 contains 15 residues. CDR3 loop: CASGQGGTYNSPLHF. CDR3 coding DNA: TGCGCCAGCGGGCAGGGGGGTACCTATAATTCACCCCTCCACTTT.

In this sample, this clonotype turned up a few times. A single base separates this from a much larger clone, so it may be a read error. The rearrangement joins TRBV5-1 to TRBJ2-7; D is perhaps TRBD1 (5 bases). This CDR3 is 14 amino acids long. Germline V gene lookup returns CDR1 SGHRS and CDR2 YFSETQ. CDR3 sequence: CASSLRGGSYGQYF. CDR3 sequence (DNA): TGCGCCAGCAGCTTGAGGGGCGGATCCTACGGGCAGTACTTC.

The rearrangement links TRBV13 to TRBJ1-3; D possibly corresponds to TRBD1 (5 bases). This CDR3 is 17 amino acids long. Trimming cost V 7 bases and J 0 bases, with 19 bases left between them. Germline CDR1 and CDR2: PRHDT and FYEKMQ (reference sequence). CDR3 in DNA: TGTGCCAGCACCTCACTGACCCAGGGCTACTCTGGAAACACCATATATTTT. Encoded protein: CASTSLTQGYSGNTIYF.

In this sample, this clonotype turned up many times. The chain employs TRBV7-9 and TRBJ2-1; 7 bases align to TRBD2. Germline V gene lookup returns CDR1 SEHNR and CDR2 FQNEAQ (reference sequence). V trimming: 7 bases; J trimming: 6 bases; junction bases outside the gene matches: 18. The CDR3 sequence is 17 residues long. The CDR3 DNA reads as TGTGCCAGCACCAACCCTCTGGGAGGGCGAGCTCTCAATGAGCAGTTCTTC. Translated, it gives CASTNPLGGRALNEQFF.

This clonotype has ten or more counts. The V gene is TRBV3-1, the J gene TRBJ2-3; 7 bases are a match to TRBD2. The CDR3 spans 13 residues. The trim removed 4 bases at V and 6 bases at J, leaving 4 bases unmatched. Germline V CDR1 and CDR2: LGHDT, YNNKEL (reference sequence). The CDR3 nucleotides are TGTGCCAGCAGCCTCGGACTAGTTGATACGCAGTATTTT. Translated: CASSLGLVDTQYF.

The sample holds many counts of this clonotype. CDR3 amino acids: CASSLEGLGTYEQYF. CDR3 bases: TGCGCCAGCAGCTTGGAGGGTTTAGGAACCTACGAGCAGTACTTC. The chain recombines TRBV5-1 with TRBJ2-7; D remains unclear. Germline lookup yields CDR1 SGHRS and CDR2 YFSETQ. The CDR3 spans 15 residues. The V gene lost 0 bases and the J gene lost 2 bases, with 12 bases spanning the gap. Based on the CDR3 plus reference TRBV5-1 and TRBJ2-7, the full variable domain is KAGVTQTPRYLIKTRGQQVTLSCSPISGHRSVSWYQQTPGQGLQFLFEYFSETQRNKGNFPGRFSGRQFSNSRSEMNVSTLELGDSALYLCASSLEGLGTYEQYFGPGTRLTVT.

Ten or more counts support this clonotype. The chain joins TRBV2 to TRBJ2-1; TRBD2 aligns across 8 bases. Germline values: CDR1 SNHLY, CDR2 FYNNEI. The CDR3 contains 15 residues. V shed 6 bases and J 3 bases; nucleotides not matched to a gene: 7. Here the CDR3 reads CASSRGLAGYNEQFF. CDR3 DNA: TGTGCCAGCAGCCGCGGACTAGCAGGCTACAATGAGCAGTTCTTC.

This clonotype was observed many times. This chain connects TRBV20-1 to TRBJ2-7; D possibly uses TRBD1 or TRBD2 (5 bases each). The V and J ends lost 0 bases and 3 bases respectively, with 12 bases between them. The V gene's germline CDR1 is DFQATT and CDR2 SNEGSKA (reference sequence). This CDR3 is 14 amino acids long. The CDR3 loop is CSARDRTRDYEQYF. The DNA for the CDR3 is TGCAGTGCTAGAGATAGGACACGGGACTACGAGCAGTACTTC.

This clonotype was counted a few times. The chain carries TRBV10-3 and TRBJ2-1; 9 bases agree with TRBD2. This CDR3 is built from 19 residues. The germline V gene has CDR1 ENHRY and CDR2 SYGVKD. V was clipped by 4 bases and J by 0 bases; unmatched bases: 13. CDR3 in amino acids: CAISVSGTSQPPSYNEQFF. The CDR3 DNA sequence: TGTGCCATCAGTGTCAGTGGGACTAGCCAACCCCCCTCCTACAATGAGCAGTTCTTC.

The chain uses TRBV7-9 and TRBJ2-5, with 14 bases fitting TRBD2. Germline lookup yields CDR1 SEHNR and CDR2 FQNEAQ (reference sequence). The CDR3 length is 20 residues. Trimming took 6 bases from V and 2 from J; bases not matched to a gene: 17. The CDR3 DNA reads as TGTGCCAGCAGACAGGGGCCACCGGGACTAGCGGGAGTAGAACAAGAGACCCAGTACTTC. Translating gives CASRQGPPGLAGVEQETQYF.

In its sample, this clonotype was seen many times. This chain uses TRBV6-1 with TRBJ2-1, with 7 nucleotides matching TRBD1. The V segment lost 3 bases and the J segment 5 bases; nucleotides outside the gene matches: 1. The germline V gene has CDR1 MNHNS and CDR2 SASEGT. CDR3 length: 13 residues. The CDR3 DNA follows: TGTGCCAGCAGTGAGACAGGGAACAATGAGCAGTTCTTC. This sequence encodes CASSETGNNEQFF.

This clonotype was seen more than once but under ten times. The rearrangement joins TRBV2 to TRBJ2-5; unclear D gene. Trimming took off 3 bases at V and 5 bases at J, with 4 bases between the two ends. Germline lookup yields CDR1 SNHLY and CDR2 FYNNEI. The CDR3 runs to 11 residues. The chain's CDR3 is CASSDWETQYF. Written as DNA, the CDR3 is TGTGCCAGCAGTGACTGGGAGACCCAGTACTTC.

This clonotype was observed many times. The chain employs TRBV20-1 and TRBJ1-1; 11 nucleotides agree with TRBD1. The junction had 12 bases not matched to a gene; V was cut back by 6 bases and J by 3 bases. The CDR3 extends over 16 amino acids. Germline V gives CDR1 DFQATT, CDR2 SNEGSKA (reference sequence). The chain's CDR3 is CSARDRGGPLDTEAFF. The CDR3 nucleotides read TGCAGTGCCAGGGACAGGGGGGGACCGTTGGACACTGAAGCTTTCTTT.

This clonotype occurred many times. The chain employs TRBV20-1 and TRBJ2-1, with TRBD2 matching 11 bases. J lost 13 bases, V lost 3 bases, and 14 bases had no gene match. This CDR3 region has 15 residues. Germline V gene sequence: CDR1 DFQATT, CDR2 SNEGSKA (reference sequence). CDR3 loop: CSASLGQSSGRPQFF. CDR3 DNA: TGCAGTGCTAGCCTGGGACAGTCTAGCGGGAGGCCTCAGTTCTTC.

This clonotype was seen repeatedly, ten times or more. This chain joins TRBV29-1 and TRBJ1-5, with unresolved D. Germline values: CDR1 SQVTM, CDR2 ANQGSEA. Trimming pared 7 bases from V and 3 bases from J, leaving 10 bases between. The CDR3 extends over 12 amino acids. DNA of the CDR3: TGCAGCGGAGTGGGGAACAATCAGCCCCAGCATTTT. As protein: CSGVGNNQPQHF.

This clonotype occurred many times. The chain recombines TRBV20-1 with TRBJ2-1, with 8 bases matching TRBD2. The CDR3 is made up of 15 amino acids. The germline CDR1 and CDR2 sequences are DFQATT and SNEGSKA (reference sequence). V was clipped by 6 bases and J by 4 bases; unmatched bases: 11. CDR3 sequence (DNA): TGCAGTGCCAGGGAGGCGGGGGGCAAGTACAATGAGCAGTTCTTC. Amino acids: CSAREAGGKYNEQFF.

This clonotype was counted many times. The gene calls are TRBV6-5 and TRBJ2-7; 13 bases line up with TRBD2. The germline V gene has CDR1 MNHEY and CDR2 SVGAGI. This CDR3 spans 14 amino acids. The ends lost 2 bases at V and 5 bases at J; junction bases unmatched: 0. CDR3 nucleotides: TGTGCCAGCAGTTACGGACTAGCGGGAGACGAGCAGTACTTC. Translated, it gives CASSYGLAGDEQYF.

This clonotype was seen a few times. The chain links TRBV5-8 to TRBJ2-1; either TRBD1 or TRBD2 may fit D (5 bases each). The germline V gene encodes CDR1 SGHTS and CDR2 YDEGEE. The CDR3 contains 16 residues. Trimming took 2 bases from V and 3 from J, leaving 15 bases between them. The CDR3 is CASSFTGTPLYNEQFF. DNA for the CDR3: TGTGCCAGCAGCTTCACTGGGACCCCCCTCTACAATGAGCAGTTCTTC.

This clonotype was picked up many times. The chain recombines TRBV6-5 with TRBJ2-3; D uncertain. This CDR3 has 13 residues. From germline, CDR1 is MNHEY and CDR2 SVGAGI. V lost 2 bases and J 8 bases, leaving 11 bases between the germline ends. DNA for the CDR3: TGTGCCAGCAGTTACGATAGATCGGGTACGCAGTATTTT. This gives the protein CASSYDRSGTQYF.

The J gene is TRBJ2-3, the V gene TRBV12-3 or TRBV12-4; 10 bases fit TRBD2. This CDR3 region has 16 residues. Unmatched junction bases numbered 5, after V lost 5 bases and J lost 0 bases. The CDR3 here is CASSPGLAESTDTQYF. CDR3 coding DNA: TGTGCCAGCAGTCCAGGACTAGCGGAGAGCACAGATACGCAGTATTTT.

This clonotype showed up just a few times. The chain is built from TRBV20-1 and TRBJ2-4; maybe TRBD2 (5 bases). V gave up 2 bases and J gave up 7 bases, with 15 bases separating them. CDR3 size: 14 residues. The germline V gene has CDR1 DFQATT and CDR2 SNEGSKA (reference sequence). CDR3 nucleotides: TGCAGTGCTAGACTCGGACTCGCCGGTAACATTCAGTACTTC. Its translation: CSARLGLAGNIQYF.

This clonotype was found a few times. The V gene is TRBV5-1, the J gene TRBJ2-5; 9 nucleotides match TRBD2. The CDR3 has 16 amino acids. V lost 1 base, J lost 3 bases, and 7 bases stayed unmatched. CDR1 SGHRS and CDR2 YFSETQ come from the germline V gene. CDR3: CASSLRLAGSKETQYF. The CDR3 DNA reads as TGCGCCAGCAGCTTGAGGCTAGCGGGGTCGAAAGAGACCCAGTACTTC.

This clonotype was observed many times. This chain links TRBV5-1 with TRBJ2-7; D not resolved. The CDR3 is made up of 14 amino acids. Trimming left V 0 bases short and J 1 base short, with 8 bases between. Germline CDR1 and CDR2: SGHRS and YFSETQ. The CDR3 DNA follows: TGCGCCAGCAGCTTGGACTCCGCATCCTACGAGCAGTACTTC. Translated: CASSLDSASYEQYF.

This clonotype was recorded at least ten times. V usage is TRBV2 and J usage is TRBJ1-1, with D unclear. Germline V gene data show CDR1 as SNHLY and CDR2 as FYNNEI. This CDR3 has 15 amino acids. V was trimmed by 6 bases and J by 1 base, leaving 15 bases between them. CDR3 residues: CASRGLTARNTEAFF. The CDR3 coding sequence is TGTGCCAGCAGGGGATTGACTGCGCGGAACACTGAAGCTTTCTTT.